This TCR beta chain was sequenced for a study of T cell repertoires in cytomegalovirus infection. Whole-study context: Carrying CMV and the relevant HLA type showed in public TCR beta signatures. Study results and limitations: CMV-specific HLA-C-restricted TCR beta clonotypes dominated the ex vivo response. Using cumulative public TCR beta family frequency, the authors identified those who carried CMV together with the relevant HLA.

Trimming at V came to 5 bases and at J to 9 bases, leaving 10 bases not matched to a gene. This CDR3 spans 13 amino acids. Germline V lookup: CDR1 MGHRA, CDR2 YSYEKL. TCRdb reprocessed the reads via MiXCR and lists one record per CDR3 protein. The table shows about 110,000 distinct CDR3 sequences, with roughly 30% occurring only once. This clonotype was counted between two and nine times. The antigen is undetermined. V gene TRBV4-1 combines with J gene TRBJ2-7; 7 bases line up with TRBD1. The source of this sequence is a human donor in good health (CMV status not recorded). Some clones in this sample may be carry-over from other donors' samples. The source was CD8+ T cells from cultured PBMCs, collected from culture after CMV antigen stimulation. Here the CDR3 DNA reads TGCGCCAGCAGCTCCCGACAGGGTGGAGCGCAGTACTTC. It encodes CASSSRQGGAQYF.